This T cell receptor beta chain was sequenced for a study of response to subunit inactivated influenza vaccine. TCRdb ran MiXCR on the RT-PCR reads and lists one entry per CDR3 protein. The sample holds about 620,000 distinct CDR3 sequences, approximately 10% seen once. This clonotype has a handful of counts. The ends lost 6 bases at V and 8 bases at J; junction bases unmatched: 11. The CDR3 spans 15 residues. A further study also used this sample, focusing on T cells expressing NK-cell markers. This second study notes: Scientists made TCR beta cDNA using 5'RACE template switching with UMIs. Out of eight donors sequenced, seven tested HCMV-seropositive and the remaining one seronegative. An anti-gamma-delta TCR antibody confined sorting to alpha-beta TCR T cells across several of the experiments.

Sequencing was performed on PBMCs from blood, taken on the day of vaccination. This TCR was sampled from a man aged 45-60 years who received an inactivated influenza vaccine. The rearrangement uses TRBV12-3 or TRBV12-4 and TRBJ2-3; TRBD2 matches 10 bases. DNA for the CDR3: TGTGCCAGCAGCCGAACTAGCGGGGCCGGGGGTACGCAGTATTTT. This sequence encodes CASSRTSGAGGTQYF.